Sequencing of this T cell receptor (beta chain) was carried out in a study of blood T cells in healthy people across ages (dated by TCRdb to 2013 to 2016). Regarding the complete study: In model experiments, template switching captured roughly one uniquely barcoded TCR beta cDNA molecule for every two T cells. To avoid experimental bias, donors of different ages were distributed randomly across sequencing lanes. Using the same blood draw, the study looked at two additional independent replicas of 1 million unique cDNA reads for two donors, one aged 18 to 30 and the other aged 80 or older. Age-related changes in TCR beta repertoire diversity were measured in the study by deep sequencing normalized with unique cDNA molecular identifiers. The donors were split into four age groups: young (average about 16 years), middle-aged (around 37), aged (about 62) and long-lived (under 90). Broader findings and caveats from the paper: A strong correlation was found between observed TCR beta diversity and the percentage of naive T cells measured by flow cytometry. Estimates of total diversity from one million sequenced T cells were regarded as lower bounds and underestimates. Because the CMV infection status of the donors was unknown, age-related changes in expanded clonotypes may potentially have been confounded. Compared with the aged group, more naive CD4+ T cells, fewer expanded clones and increased TCR diversity were shown by the long-lived group, suggesting age selection. Since profiling was done on bulk unsorted PBMCs, naive and antigen-experienced compartments could not be conclusively compared. Observed TCR beta diversity per million T cells fell roughly linearly with age, and a significant reduction was already apparent by age approximately 40.

As encoded in the germline V gene, CDR1 is MNHEY while CDR2 is SVGAGI. At the junction V is shortened by 4 bases and J by 2 bases, with 22 bases in between. The CDR3 measures 18 amino acids from cysteine to phenylalanine. This entry keeps only the CDR3 DNA: 54 bases, framed from base 1. Donors were roughly 40 systemically healthy Caucasian individuals from Russia aged 6 to 90 years. Each donor gave about 11 milliliters of peripheral blood, drawn into EDTA-treated Vacutainer tubes. PBMCs were isolated by Ficoll-Paque density-gradient centrifugation, with at least 6 million obtained per sample. Trizol reagent was used to extract total RNA from the PBMCs, yielding at least 6 micrograms per sample. The percentages of naive CD45RAhigh/CD27high T cells were determined by flow cytometry on a PBMC aliquot from every donor. This clonotype has just a few counts. It lacks a known antigen. There are no base qualities to consult, and no much larger clone falls within one base.

Library preparation was by 5' RACE. Sequencing was carried out with an Illumina HiSeq 2500. A second PCR of about 7 to 12 cycles was run with a J-beta primer mix and a sample-barcoded 5' primer. Each TCR beta cDNA molecule received a unique molecular identifier from a template-switch 5' adaptor carrying 12 random nucleotides. Each sample yielded at least 2.5 million CDR3-containing paired-end reads. All of the RNA was converted into first-strand cDNA using the Mint cDNA synthesis kit, with a TRBC-specific oligonucleotide serving as the primer. Following uracil-DNA glycosylase treatment, all cDNA underwent a first 18-cycle PCR with the universal primers M1SS and BC2_uni_R. In the paper's pipeline: For normalization, 1 million high-quality reads were randomly selected from each sample, with every read carrying a distinct molecular identifier. Reads with shared molecular identifiers were discarded instead of being binned into consensus sequences. MiTCR, run with a Q25 quality threshold and the strictest error-elimination algorithm, handled CDR3 identification, clonotype clustering and error correction. A nonparametric unseen species model with Euler transformation was used to estimate lower-bound total TCR beta diversity. TCRdb itself trimmed the public reads at Q25 with fastp, ran MiXCR and retained productive beta chains. Each CDR3 protein gets just one entry, which takes the most common genes and DNA from the rows behind it. TCRdb assigned the V and J calls; the authors' analysis was not used. In this sample the table shows 1.5 million to 2 million distinct CDR3 sequences, just under 50% of which occur a single time. Around 2.1% of the sample lies in the top ten.

This sequence originates from a woman between 35 and 50 years old in good health. Sequencing was performed on blood. This receptor chain uses TRBV6-5 and TRBJ2-3; the D gene is perhaps TRBD2, from 5 matching bases. Here is the DNA: TGTGCCAGCAGTTCAAAACTTCGATTAGCGAGCCCCACAGATACGCAGTATTTT. Its protein is CASSSKLRLASPTDTQYF.